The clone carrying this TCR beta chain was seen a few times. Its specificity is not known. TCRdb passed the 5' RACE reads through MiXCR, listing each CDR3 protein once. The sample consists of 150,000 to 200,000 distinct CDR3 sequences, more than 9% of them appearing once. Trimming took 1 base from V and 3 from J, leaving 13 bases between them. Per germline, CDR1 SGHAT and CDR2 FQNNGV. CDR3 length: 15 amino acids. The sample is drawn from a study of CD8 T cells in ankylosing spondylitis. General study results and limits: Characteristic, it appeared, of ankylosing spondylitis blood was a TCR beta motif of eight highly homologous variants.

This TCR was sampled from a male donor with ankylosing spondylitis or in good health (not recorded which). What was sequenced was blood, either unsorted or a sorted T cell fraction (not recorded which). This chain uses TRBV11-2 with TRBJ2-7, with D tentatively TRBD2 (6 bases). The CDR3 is CASSLGRGAYYEQYF. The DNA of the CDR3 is TGTGCCAGCAGCTTAGGTCGCGGGGCCTACTACGAGCAGTACTTC.